This paragraph reports one TCR beta chain. The entry originates in a study of blood T cell repertoires in COVID-19. Looking at the study overall: Samples came from the United States, Italy and Spain, spanning acute and convalescent COVID-19. Sample material is recorded as cDNA or gDNA derived from T cells, B-cell-depleted T cells, or PBMCs.

Trimming stripped 8 bases from V and 3 bases from J, with 11 bases between. CDR3 length: 13 amino acids. Germline assignment: CDR1 ENHRY and CDR2 SYGVKD. Original handling: Estimation of nucleated cell counts was performed using reference gene primer amplification. TCRdb's copy holds only in-frame clones and misses some; the assay was immunoSEQ multiplex PCR. Clone size and the V and J calls come from that table; the DNA yielded D and trimming. This sample has fewer than 120,000 clones; 82% occur once, and the top ten carry about 15%. The V and J genes are TRBV10-3 and TRBJ2-1, with D perhaps matching TRBD2 (5 bases). The sequenced material came from peripheral blood. This clonotype originated in a woman aged 55 to 70 with acute or convalescent COVID-19. The CDR3 DNA sequence: TGTGCCATCCACGACTACGGCTACAATGAGCAGTTCTTC. Encoded protein: CAIHDYGYNEQFF.